The 16 T cell receptor beta chains in this list originate from one sample, sequenced in a study of cytomegalovirus exposure and HLA in healthy donors. It was with 60 Vbeta and 13 Jbeta primers that the PCR ran. TCRdb's copy holds only in-frame clones and misses some; the assay was immunoSEQ multiplex PCR. The sample includes roughly 140,000 clones, roughly 9.4% of them seen just once. The sample comprised PBMCs. These receptor sequences come from a male donor in good health and CMV-seronegative.

This clone was counted a few times. The V call is TRBV5-4, the J call TRBJ1-2; D call uncertain. Trimming shortened V by 0 bases and J by 3 bases, and 15 bases separated the two germline ends. The CDR3 has 16 residues. Germline V gives CDR1 SGHNT, CDR2 YYREEE (reference sequence). The CDR3 is CASSLDVRGGDYGYTF. The CDR3 DNA is TGTGCCAGCAGCTTGGACGTACGGGGTGGGGACTATGGCTACACCTTC. Together with reference TRBV5-4 and TRBJ1-2, the CDR3 gives the full variable domain: ETGVTQSPTHLIKTRGQQVTLRCSSQSGHNTVSWYQQALGQGPQFIFQYYREEENGRGNFPPRFSGLQFPNYSSELNVNALELDDSALYLCASSLDVRGGDYGYTFGSGTRLTVV.

V usage is TRBV5-1 and J usage is TRBJ1-4, with TRBD1 matching over 7 bases. Germline CDR1 SGHRS, CDR2 YFSETQ. CDR3 length equals 15 residues. V lost 0 bases to trimming and J lost 10 bases; unmatched junction nucleotides: 9. The CDR3 sequence is CASSLDMGPGGKLFF. DNA for the CDR3: TGCGCCAGCAGCTTGGATATGGGGCCAGGGGGAAAACTGTTTTTT.

Regarding this clone: The same CDR3 arises from other DNA sequences in this sample as well. The J gene is TRBJ1-1, the V gene TRBV4-3; D is ambiguous. Germline loops: CDR1 LGHNA, CDR2 YSLEER. With 1 base removed from V and 0 bases from J, the gap between germline ends came to 6 bases. The CDR3 covers 14 residues. The CDR3 is CASSQGHMNTEAFF. The CDR3 DNA follows: TGCGCCAGCAGCCAAGGACATATGAACACTGAAGCTTTCTTT.

V and J are TRBV28 and TRBJ2-6; D not resolved. V was pared by 3 bases and J by 4 bases, with 10 bases between. The CDR3 is made up of 15 amino acids. CDR1 and CDR2 from the germline V gene are MDHEN and SYDVKM. The CDR3 is CASSLYNRGANVLTF. The CDR3 nucleotides are TGTGCCAGCAGTTTGTATAATAGAGGGGCCAACGTCCTGACTTTC.

The sample holds a few counts of this clone. The rearrangement uses TRBV28 and TRBJ1-2; the match to TRBD1 covers 8 bases. V shed 5 bases and J 0 bases; nucleotides not matched to a gene: 5. Germline CDR1 reads MDHEN; CDR2 reads SYDVKM. There are 15 residues in the CDR3. Here the CDR3 DNA reads TGTGCCAGCAGTCCAAGGACAGGGACTAACTATGGCTACACCTTC. It translates to CASSPRTGTNYGYTF.

The chain links TRBV11-2 to TRBJ1-2; D remains unclear. Germline V CDR1 and CDR2: SGHAT, FQNNGV. The CDR3 consists of 14 residues. Trimming stripped 1 base from V and 0 bases from J, with 6 bases between. CDR3 sequence (DNA): TGTGCCAGCAGCTTAGGGGGAGCTAACTATGGCTACACCTTC. It specifies CASSLGGANYGYTF.

This sequence joins TRBV15 and TRBJ2-7, with a weak D call TRBD1 (6 bases). The germline CDR1 and CDR2 sequences are LNHNV and YYDKDF (reference sequence). The V gene lost 2 bases and the J gene lost 4 bases, with 15 bases spanning the gap. The CDR3 loop spans 15 amino acids. The CDR3 DNA follows: TGTGCCACCAGCAGATCCTCAGGGGCGTCTTACGAGCAGTACTTC. It translates to CATSRSSGASYEQYF. Drawing the rest from reference TRBV15 and TRBJ2-7, the complete variable domain is DAMVIQNPRYQVTQFGKPVTLSCSQTLNHNVMYWYQQKSSQAPKLLFHYYDKDFNNEADTPDNFQSRRPNTSFCFLDIRSPGLGDTAMYLCATSRSSGASYEQYFGPGTRLTVT.

This clone occurred a few times. CDR3 DNA: TGTGCCAGCAGTTCGAATGGACAGGGGGCTGAGGGCTACACCTTC. Translating it yields CASSSNGQGAEGYTF. This rearrangement joins TRBV28 to TRBJ1-2; the match to TRBD1 covers 11 bases. The CDR3 sequence is 15 residues long. J was trimmed by 8 bases and V by 4 bases; bases with no gene match: 9. The germline V gene has CDR1 MDHEN and CDR2 SYDVKM.

This clone has only a few counts. The gene calls are TRBV6-5 and TRBJ2-4, with 8 bases matching TRBD1. Germline loops: CDR1 MNHEY, CDR2 SVGAGI. The CDR3 length is 15 residues. The trim removed 6 bases at V and 0 bases at J, leaving 4 bases unmatched. This chain's CDR3 is CASSPDRVAKNIQYF. CDR3 DNA: TGTGCCAGCAGCCCGGACAGGGTAGCCAAAAACATTCAGTACTTC.

The sample holds a few counts of this clone. J is TRBJ1-2 and V is TRBV28; 11 nucleotides line up with TRBD1. V lost 2 bases, J lost 5 bases, and 4 bases stayed unmatched. This CDR3 region has 15 residues. Germline loops: CDR1 MDHEN, CDR2 SYDVKM. CDR3 nucleotides: TGTGCCAGCAGTTTAGGGACAGGGGGTCGGTATGGCTACACCTTC. Translating it yields CASSLGTGGRYGYTF.

There are a few counts of this clone. This rearrangement joins TRBV10-3 to TRBJ2-7, with D possibly TRBD2 on 6 matching bases. The V gene lost 5 bases and the J gene lost 4 bases, with 12 bases spanning the gap. Looked up from germline, CDR1 is ENHRY and CDR2 is SYGVKD. The CDR3 covers 13 residues. CDR3 bases: TGTGCCATCAGTCCGATCGGGACTTACGAGCAGTACTTC. It encodes CAISPIGTYEQYF.

Only a few counts were recorded for this clone. The genes are TRBV28 and TRBJ1-1; D possibly corresponds to TRBD1 (5 bases). From germline, CDR1 is MDHEN and CDR2 SYDVKM. The length of the CDR3 is 14 residues. Trimming pared 2 bases from V and 3 bases from J, leaving 10 bases between. CDR3 loop: CASSLGGGDTEAFF. The CDR3 bases are TGTGCCAGCAGTTTAGGCGGGGGGGACACTGAAGCTTTCTTT.

A few counts support this clone. The V gene is TRBV11-2, the J gene TRBJ1-1, with no clear D. Trimming removed 0 bases at V and 1 base at J, with 9 bases between. Germline V gene lookup returns CDR1 SGHAT and CDR2 FQNNGV. CDR3 length: 15 amino acids. The CDR3 DNA sequence: TGTGCCAGCAGCTTAGATCTAGTCGCGAACACTGAAGCTTTCTTT. This sequence encodes CASSLDLVANTEAFF.

The chain couples TRBV5-4 to TRBJ2-3; 9 positions agree with TRBD2. Germline V gene sequence: CDR1 SGHNT, CDR2 YYREEE (reference sequence). This CDR3 is 13 amino acids long. V trimming: 10 bases; J trimming: 3 bases; junction bases outside the gene matches: 6. CDR3 DNA: TGTGCCTTCTTAGCGGGAGCGACAGATACGCAGTATTTT. It yields the protein CAFLAGATDTQYF.

The rearrangement uses TRBV28 and TRBJ1-5; 7 bases are a match to TRBD1. The CDR3 is 16 residues long. V was clipped by 5 bases and J by 1 base; unmatched bases: 8. Germline V CDR1 and CDR2: MDHEN, SYDVKM. CDR3 sequence: CASSEPNRGSNQPQHF. Here the CDR3 DNA reads TGTGCCAGCAGTGAACCCAACAGGGGAAGCAATCAGCCCCAGCATTTT.

This clone was detected a few times. This chain joins TRBV4-1 and TRBJ2-2, with D possibly TRBD1 on 6 matching bases. The CDR3 is 13 amino acids. With 3 bases removed from V and 9 bases from J, the gap between germline ends came to 11 bases. Germline CDR1 reads MGHRA; CDR2 reads YSYEKL. CDR3 sequence: CASSHQGSRELFF. In DNA, the CDR3 is TGCGCCAGCAGCCATCAGGGGTCCCGGGAGCTGTTTTTT.